Presented here are 24 T cell receptor beta chains from one specimen sequenced in a study of blood T cell repertoires in COVID-19. Sequenced by immunoSEQ multiplex PCR; TCRdb stores in-frame clones only, minus some. The sample yields around 400,000 clones, approximately 90% seen once. Sequenced sample: PBMCs or T cells enriched from blood (not recorded which). The source is a woman between 18 and 29 years old who had been exposed to COVID-19.

This sequence joins TRBV5-1 and TRBJ2-7; the match to TRBD1 covers 11 bases. J gave up 0 bases and V 4 bases, and 6 bases lay outside the gene matches. CDR1 is SGHRS and CDR2 is YFSETQ in the germline V gene. CDR3 length: 16 amino acids. The DNA of the CDR3 is TGCGCCAGCAGCAGAGCGGGACAGGGGGACTCCTACGAGCAGTACTTC. It yields the protein CASSRAGQGDSYEQYF.

The chain recombines TRBV4-2 with TRBJ2-1, with TRBD2 identical over 11 bases. After removal of 1 base from V and 8 bases from J, the junction contained 4 bases not matched to a gene. Per the germline V gene, CDR1 is LGHNA and CDR2 is YNFKEQ. CDR3 size: 15 residues. DNA of the CDR3: TGTGCCAGCAGCCAAGGTAGCGGGGGGGTCCATGAGCAGTTCTTC. As protein: CASSQGSGGVHEQFF.

The V and J genes are TRBV28 and TRBJ2-7, with 8 bases fitting TRBD1. The germline CDR1 and CDR2 sequences are MDHEN and SYDVKM. The CDR3 sequence is 16 residues long. The ends lost 4 bases at V and 5 bases at J; junction bases unmatched: 13. The DNA for the CDR3 is TGTGCCAGCAGTTCCCTGGGACAGGAACAGATCGACGAGCAGTACTTC. It encodes CASSSLGQEQIDEQYF. The entire variable domain, with the rest obtained from reference TRBV28 and TRBJ2-7, is as follows: DVKVTQSSRYLVKRTGEKVFLECVQDMDHENMFWYRQDPGLGLRLIYFSYDVKMKEKGDIPEGYSVSREKKERFSLILESASTNQTSMYLCASSSLGQEQIDEQYFGPGTRLTVT.

The chain has TRBV30 and TRBJ2-1; D is perhaps TRBD2 (6 bases). Trimming cost V 0 bases and J 5 bases, with 17 bases left between them. There are 16 residues in the CDR3. Looked up from germline, CDR1 is GTSNPN and CDR2 is SVGIG (reference sequence). DNA for the CDR3: TGTGCCTGGAGTGTGTGGGAGGCCTCGGTCCACAATGAGCAGTTCTTC. Residues: CAWSVWEASVHNEQFF.

The chain combines TRBV12-3 or TRBV12-4 with TRBJ1-2, with D maybe TRBD1 (6 bases). The CDR3 runs 11 residues. The germline V and J ends were trimmed by 6 bases and 10 bases, with 12 bases remaining between them. This chain's CDR3 is CASSQGWFYTF. The CDR3 coding sequence is TGTGCCAGCAGCCAGGGGTGGTTCTACACCTTC.

The genes are TRBV19 and TRBJ1-2, with 8 bases identical to TRBD1. Germline V CDR1 and CDR2: LNHDA, SQIVND (reference sequence). The CDR3 has 15 amino acids. Unmatched junction bases numbered 10, after V lost 6 bases and J lost 4 bases. As DNA, the CDR3 is TGTGCCAGTAGAATTGGGACAGGTCTTACCTATGGCTACACCTTC. Its translation: CASRIGTGLTYGYTF.

The chain is built from TRBV5-6 and TRBJ2-3, with D hard to call. V was trimmed by 0 bases and J by 1 base, leaving 9 bases between them. The V gene's germline CDR1 is SGHDT and CDR2 YYEEEE. The CDR3 consists of 15 residues. The CDR3, as DNA: TGTGCCAGCAGCTTGGGACTCCTGGGCACAGATACGCAGTATTTT. Translation gives CASSLGLLGTDTQYF.

The genes are TRBV6-4 and TRBJ2-2, with TRBD1 matching over 8 bases. The CDR3 covers 15 residues. Looked up from germline, CDR1 is MRHNA and CDR2 is SNTAGT. The junction had 4 bases not matched to a gene; V was cut back by 6 bases and J by 1 base. The chain's CDR3 is CASRAGTGNTGELFF. In nucleotides, the CDR3 is TGTGCCAGCAGAGCCGGGACAGGGAACACCGGGGAGCTGTTTTTT.

This clone was picked up a small number of times. The chain employs TRBV9 and TRBJ1-1; D remains ambiguous. Germline V CDR1 and CDR2: SGDLS, YYNGEE. The V end was cut by 4 bases, the J end by 3 bases, with 10 bases between. The CDR3 sequence is 13 residues long. This CDR3 is CASSSQTHTEAFF. The CDR3 nucleotides are TGTGCCAGCAGCTCTCAGACTCACACTGAAGCTTTCTTT. The full variable domain, rest sourced from reference TRBV9 and TRBJ1-1, is DSGVTQTPKHLITATGQRVTLRCSPRSGDLSVYWYQQSLDQGLQFLIQYYNGEERAKGNILERFSAQQFPDLHSELNLSSLELGDSALYFCASSSQTHTEAFFGQGTRLTVV.

CDR3 DNA sequence: TGTGCCAGCAGCGTAGTGTCATGGACAGAGGCTTTCTTT. Its translation is CASSVVSWTEAFF. The chain employs TRBV9 and TRBJ1-1; D is perhaps TRBD1 (6 bases). The V gene's germline CDR1 is SGDLS and CDR2 YYNGEE. This CDR3 has 13 residues. Trimming stripped 0 bases from V and 11 bases from J, with 14 bases between.

Comments on this clone: One end of the junction is discordant with germline, which a read error may explain. V and J are TRBV7-7 and TRBJ1-2; possibly TRBD1 for D (5 bases). The CDR3 sequence is 12 residues long. The V gene's germline CDR1 is SSHAT and CDR2 FNYEAQ (reference sequence). CDR3 loop: CASILRDYGYTF. The DNA of the CDR3 is TGTGCTAGCATCCTCAGGGACTATGGCTACACCTTC.

The gene calls are TRBV5-4 and TRBJ1-2, with 8 bases identical to TRBD1. CDR1 and CDR2 from the germline V gene are SGHNT and YYREEE (reference sequence). The CDR3 contains 15 residues. V lost 4 bases and J lost 8; bases outside the gene matches: 13. Here the CDR3 reads CASSPQPQGAEGYTF. The CDR3 region has the DNA TGTGCCAGCAGCCCCCAACCCCAGGGGGCGGAGGGCTACACCTTC.

The chain carries TRBV29-1 and TRBJ2-7, with D possibly matching TRBD1 (6 bases). V was trimmed by 7 bases and J by 0 bases, leaving 22 bases between them. CDR1 SQVTM and CDR2 ANQGSEA come from the germline V gene. The CDR3 spans 16 residues. The CDR3 loop reads CSARGGPTRSSYEQYF. The CDR3 nucleotides are TGCAGCGCCAGAGGGGGACCGACAAGGAGCTCCTACGAGCAGTACTTC.

The count of this clone is one. The V gene is TRBV5-8, the J gene TRBJ2-7; TRBD1 matches at 7 bases. Germline trimming cut 2 bases from V and 3 bases from J; bases unmatched to any gene: 8. Germline V gene sequence: CDR1 SGHTS, CDR2 YDEGEE. This CDR3 is 15 amino acids long. The CDR3 nucleotides are TGTGCCAGCAGCTTCCCGGGACAGCCATTCTACGAGCAGTACTTC. It yields the protein CASSFPGQPFYEQYF. Supplemented by reference TRBV5-8 and TRBJ2-7, the full variable domain reads EAGVTQSPTHLIKTRGQQATLRCSPISGHTSVYWYQQALGLGLQFLLWYDEGEERNRGNFPPRFSGRQFPNYSSELNVNALELEDSALYLCASSFPGQPFYEQYFGPGTRLTVT.

The chain couples TRBV3-1 (or the pseudogene TRBV3-2) to TRBJ2-3; D not certain. The V gene lost 1 base and the J gene lost 2 bases, with 10 bases spanning the gap. Germline V lookup: CDR1 LGHDT, CDR2 YNNKEL (reference sequence). The CDR3 covers 15 residues. DNA for the CDR3: TGTGCCAGCAGCCAAGGATATCACTCCACAGATACGCAGTATTTT. Its translation: CASSQGYHSTDTQYF.

This chain connects TRBV28 to TRBJ1-5; D is possibly TRBD1 (5 bases). Trimming pared 3 bases from V and 5 bases from J, leaving 23 bases between. The CDR3 contains 18 residues. Germline V gene sequence: CDR1 MDHEN, CDR2 SYDVKM. The CDR3 spells CASSFISGHPNPYQPQHF. The CDR3 bases are TGTGCCAGCAGTTTCATTTCAGGACATCCAAACCCCTATCAGCCCCAGCATTTT.

The chain employs TRBV15 and TRBJ1-3; no clear D. The CDR3 extends over 13 amino acids. CDR1 is LNHNV, CDR2 YYDKDF, per germline (reference sequence). Trimming stripped 5 bases from V and 4 bases from J, with 9 bases between. CDR3 nucleotides: TGTGCCACCAGCCCTTCTCGGGGAAACACCATATATTTT. It is translated as CATSPSRGNTIYF. Based on the CDR3 plus reference TRBV15 and TRBJ1-3, the full variable domain is DAMVIQNPRYQVTQFGKPVTLSCSQTLNHNVMYWYQQKSSQAPKLLFHYYDKDFNNEADTPDNFQSRRPNTSFCFLDIRSPGLGDTAMYLCATSPSRGNTIYFGEGSWLTVV.

The chain uses TRBV7-2 and TRBJ2-1, with 10 bases matching TRBD2. Germline CDR1 is SGHTA and CDR2 is FQGNSA. Trimming removed 4 bases from V and 7 bases from J; junction bases left unmatched: 13. The CDR3 covers 17 residues. The CDR3 DNA follows: TGTGCCAGCAGCTCAAGACCGGGACTAGCGTGGTGGAATGAGCAGTTCTTC. This gives the protein CASSSRPGLAWWNEQFF.

This clone has more than one count but fewer than ten. The V and J genes are TRBV28 and TRBJ1-4; TRBD1 might be the D (5 bases). The germline gives CDR1 MDHEN, CDR2 SYDVKM. V was clipped by 5 bases and J by 10 bases, with 23 bases between them. This CDR3 comprises 16 residues. CDR3: CASSPRYGLDNAKLFF. DNA for the CDR3: TGTGCCAGCAGTCCCCGGTATGGCCTGGACAACGCAAAACTGTTTTTT.

The chain employs TRBV18 and TRBJ1-5; D perhaps matches TRBD1 (6 bases). V lost 4 bases to trimming and J lost 3 bases, with 10 bases between them. This CDR3 has 14 residues. Per the germline V gene, CDR1 is KGHSH and CDR2 is LQKENI. This CDR3 reads CASSRQEINQPQHF. In DNA form, the CDR3 reads TGTGCCAGCTCACGACAGGAAATCAATCAGCCCCAGCATTTT.

This sequence joins TRBV28 and TRBJ2-2, with TRBD2 identical over 13 bases. This CDR3 region has 17 residues. J was trimmed by 4 bases and V by 5 bases; bases with no gene match: 7. The germline gives CDR1 MDHEN, CDR2 SYDVKM. The CDR3 region is CASSPPGLAGLTGELFF. As DNA, the CDR3 is TGTGCCAGCAGTCCACCGGGACTAGCGGGGCTCACCGGGGAGCTGTTTTTT.

V and J are TRBV25-1 and TRBJ2-3; weak D call: TRBD1 (6 bases). Germline CDR1 MGHDK, CDR2 SYGVNS. This CDR3 has 14 residues. The ends were cut back, 7 bases at V and 4 bases at J, with 15 bases in the middle. The CDR3 nucleotides read TGTGCCAGCAATCGAGACAGGTCCCCAGATACGCAGTATTTT. It codes for CASNRDRSPDTQYF.

The chain couples TRBV7-8 to TRBJ2-3, with 8 bases that match TRBD1. Germline V CDR1 and CDR2: SGHVS, FQNEAQ. Losses at the gene ends were 1 base for V and 6 bases for J; bases not matched to a gene: 6. CDR3 size: 15 residues. CDR3 sequence reads: CASSLGQGASDTQYF. In DNA, the CDR3 is TGTGCCAGCAGCTTAGGTCAGGGGGCGTCGGATACGCAGTATTTT.

The V and J genes are TRBV7-6 and TRBJ2-3; 8 positions match TRBD2. CDR1 is SGHVS and CDR2 is FNYEAQ in the germline V gene. J lost 4 bases, V lost 2 bases, and 5 bases had no gene match. The CDR3 consists of 15 residues. CDR3 nucleotides: TGTGCCAGCAGCTTAATAAGCGGGAGCCCAGATACGCAGTATTTT. It is translated as CASSLISGSPDTQYF. The full variable domain, in which reference TRBV7-6 and TRBJ2-3 provide the parts outside the CDR3, is GAGVSQSPRYKVTKRGQDVALRCDPISGHVSLYWYRQALGQGPEFLTYFNYEAQQDKSGLPNDRFSAERPEGSISTLTIQRTEQRDSAMYRCASSLISGSPDTQYFGPGTRLTVL.